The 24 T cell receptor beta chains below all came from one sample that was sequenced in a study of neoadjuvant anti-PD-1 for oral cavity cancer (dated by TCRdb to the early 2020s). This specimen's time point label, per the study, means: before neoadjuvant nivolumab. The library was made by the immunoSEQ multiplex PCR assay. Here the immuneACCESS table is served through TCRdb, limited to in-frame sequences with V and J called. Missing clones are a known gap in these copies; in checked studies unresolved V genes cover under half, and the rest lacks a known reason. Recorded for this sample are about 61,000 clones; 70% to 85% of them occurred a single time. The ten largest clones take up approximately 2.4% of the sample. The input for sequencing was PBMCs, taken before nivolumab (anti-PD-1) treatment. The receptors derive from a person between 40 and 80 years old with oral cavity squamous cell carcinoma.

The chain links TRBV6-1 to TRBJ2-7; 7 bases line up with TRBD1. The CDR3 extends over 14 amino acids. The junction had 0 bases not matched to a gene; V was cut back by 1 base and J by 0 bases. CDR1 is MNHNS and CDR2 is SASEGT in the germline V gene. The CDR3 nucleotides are TGTGCCAGCAGTGAAGGGGACAGCTCCTACGAGCAGTACTTC. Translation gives CASSEGDSSYEQYF.

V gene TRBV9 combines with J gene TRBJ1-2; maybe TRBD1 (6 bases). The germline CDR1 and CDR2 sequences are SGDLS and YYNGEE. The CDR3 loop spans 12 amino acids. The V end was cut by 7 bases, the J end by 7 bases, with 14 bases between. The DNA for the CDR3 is TGTGCCAGCCATGAAACAGGGCTTGGCTACACCTTC. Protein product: CASHETGLGYTF.

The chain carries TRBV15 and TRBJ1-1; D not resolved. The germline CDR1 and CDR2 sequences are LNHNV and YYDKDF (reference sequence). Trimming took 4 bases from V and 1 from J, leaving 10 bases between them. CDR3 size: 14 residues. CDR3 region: CATSKAVANTEAFF. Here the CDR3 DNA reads TGTGCCACCAGCAAGGCAGTGGCGAACACTGAAGCTTTCTTT.

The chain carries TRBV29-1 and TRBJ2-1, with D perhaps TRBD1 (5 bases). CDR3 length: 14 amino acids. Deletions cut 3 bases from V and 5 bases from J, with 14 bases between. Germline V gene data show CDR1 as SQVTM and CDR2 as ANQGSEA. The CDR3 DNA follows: TGCAGCGTTGATAGTGGTCCAGGGAACAATGAGCAGTTCTTC. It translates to CSVDSGPGNNEQFF.

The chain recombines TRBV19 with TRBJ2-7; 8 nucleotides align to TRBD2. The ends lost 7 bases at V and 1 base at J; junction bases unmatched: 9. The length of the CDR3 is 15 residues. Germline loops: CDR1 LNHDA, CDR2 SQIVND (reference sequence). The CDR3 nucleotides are TGTGCCAGTACCCCGGGGGGGACAAAGTCCTACGAGCAGTACTTC. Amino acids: CASTPGGTKSYEQYF.

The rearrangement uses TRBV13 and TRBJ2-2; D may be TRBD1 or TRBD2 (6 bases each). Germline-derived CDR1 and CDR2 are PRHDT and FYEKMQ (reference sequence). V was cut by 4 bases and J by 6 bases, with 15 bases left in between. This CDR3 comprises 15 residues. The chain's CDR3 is CASSYRGGPAGELFF. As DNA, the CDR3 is TGTGCCAGCAGCTACCGAGGGGGGCCGGCCGGGGAGCTGTTTTTT.

CDR3 bases: TGTGCCAGCAGTTTCGCGGGAGGCCCATCCTCCGAGTTCTTC. It is translated as CASSFAGGPSSEFF. The chain carries TRBV27 and TRBJ2-1; TRBD2 agrees at 8 bases. Germline trimming cut 3 bases from V and 14 bases from J; bases unmatched to any gene: 12. The CDR3 extends over 14 amino acids. Per germline, CDR1 MNHEY and CDR2 SMNVEV (reference sequence).

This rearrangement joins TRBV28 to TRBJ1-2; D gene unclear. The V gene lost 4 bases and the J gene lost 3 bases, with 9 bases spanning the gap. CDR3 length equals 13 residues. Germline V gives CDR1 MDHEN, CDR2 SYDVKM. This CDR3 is CASSSLTYYGYTF. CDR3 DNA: TGTGCCAGCAGTTCCTTGACATACTATGGCTACACCTTC.

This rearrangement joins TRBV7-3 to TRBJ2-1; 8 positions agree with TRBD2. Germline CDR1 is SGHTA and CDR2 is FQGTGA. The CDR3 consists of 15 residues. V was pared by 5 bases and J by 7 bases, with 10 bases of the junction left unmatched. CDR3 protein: CASSPTGGYGNEQFF. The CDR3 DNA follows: TGTGCCAGCAGCCCCACGGGAGGGTATGGGAATGAGCAGTTCTTC.

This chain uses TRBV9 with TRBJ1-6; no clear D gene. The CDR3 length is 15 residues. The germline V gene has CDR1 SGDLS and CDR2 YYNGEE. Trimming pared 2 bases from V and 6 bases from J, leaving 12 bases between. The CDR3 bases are TGTGCCAGCAGCGTTGATGGCGGAACTAATTCACCCCTCCACTTT. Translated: CASSVDGGTNSPLHF.

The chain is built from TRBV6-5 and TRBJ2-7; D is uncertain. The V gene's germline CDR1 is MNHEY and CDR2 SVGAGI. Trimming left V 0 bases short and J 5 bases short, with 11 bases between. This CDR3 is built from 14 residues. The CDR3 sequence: CASSYSNLVNEQYF. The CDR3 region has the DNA TGTGCCAGCAGTTACTCGAATCTAGTCAACGAGCAGTACTTC.

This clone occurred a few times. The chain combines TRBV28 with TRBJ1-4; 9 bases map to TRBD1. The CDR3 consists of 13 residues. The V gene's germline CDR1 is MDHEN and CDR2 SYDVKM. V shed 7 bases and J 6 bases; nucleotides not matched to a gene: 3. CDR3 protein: CASKTGGYEKLFF. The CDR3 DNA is TGTGCCAGCAAGACAGGGGGTTATGAAAAACTGTTTTTT.

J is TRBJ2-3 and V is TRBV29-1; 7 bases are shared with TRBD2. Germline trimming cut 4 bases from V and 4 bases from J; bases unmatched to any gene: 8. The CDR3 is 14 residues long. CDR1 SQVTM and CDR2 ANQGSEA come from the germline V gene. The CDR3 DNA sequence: TGCAGCGTTGGGGGGGGGATCAGCGCAGATACGCAGTATTTT. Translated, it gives CSVGGGISADTQYF.

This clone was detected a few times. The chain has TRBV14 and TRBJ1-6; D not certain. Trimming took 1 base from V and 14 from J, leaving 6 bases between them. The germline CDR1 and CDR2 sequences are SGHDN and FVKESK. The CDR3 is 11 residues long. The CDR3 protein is CASSQGITLHF. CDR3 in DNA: TGTGCCAGCAGCCAAGGAATCACCCTCCACTTT. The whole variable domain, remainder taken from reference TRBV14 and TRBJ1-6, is EAGVTQFPSHSVIEKGQTVTLRCDPISGHDNLYWYRRVMGKEIKFLLHFVKESKQDESGMPNNRFLAERTGGTYSTLKVQPAELEDSGVYFCASSQGITLHFGNGTRLTVT.

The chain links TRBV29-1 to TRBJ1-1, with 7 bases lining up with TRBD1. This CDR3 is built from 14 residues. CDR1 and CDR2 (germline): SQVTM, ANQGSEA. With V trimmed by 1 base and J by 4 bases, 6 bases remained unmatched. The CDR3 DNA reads TGCAGCGTTGAAGTTGACAGGGCTGGCACTGAAGCTTTCTTT. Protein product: CSVEVDRAGTEAFF.

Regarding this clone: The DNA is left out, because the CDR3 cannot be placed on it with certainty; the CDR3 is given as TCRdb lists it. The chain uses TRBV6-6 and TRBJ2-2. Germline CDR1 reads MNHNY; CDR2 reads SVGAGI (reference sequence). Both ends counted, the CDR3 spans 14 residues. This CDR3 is CATLFRGRGGELFF.

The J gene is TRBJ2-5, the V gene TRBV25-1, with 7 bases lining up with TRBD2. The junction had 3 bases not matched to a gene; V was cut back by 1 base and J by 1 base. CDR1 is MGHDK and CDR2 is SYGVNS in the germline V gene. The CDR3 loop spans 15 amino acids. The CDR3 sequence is CASSESAGVQETQYF. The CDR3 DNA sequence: TGTGCCAGCAGTGAATCTGCGGGGGTCCAAGAGACCCAGTACTTC.

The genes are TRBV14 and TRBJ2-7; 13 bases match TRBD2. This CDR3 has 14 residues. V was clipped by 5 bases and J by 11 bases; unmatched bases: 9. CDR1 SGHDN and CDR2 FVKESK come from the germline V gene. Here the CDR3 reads CASSVTSGRAPKYF. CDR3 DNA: TGTGCCAGCAGCGTTACTAGCGGGAGGGCCCCAAAGTACTTC. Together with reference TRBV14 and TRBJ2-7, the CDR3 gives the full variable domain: EAGVTQFPSHSVIEKGQTVTLRCDPISGHDNLYWYRRVMGKEIKFLLHFVKESKQDESGMPNNRFLAERTGGTYSTLKVQPAELEDSGVYFCASSVTSGRAPKYFGPGTRLTVT.

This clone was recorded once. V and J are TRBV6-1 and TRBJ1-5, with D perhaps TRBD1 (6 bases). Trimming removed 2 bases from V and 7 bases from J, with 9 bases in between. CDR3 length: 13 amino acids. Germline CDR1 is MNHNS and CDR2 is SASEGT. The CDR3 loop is CASSERQGQPQHF. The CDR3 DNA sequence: TGTGCCAGCAGTGAAAGGCAGGGGCAGCCCCAGCATTTT.

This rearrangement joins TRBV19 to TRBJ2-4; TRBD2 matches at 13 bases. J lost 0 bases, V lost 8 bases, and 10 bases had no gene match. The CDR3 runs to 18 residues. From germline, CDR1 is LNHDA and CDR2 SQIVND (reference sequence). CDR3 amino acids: CASSPGTSGDSAKNIQYF. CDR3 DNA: TGTGCCAGTTCACCGGGGACTAGCGGGGACTCAGCCAAAAACATTCAGTACTTC. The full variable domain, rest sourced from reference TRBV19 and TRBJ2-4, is DGGITQSPKYLFRKEGQNVTLSCEQNLNHDAMYWYRQDPGQGLRLIYYSQIVNDFQKGDIAEGYSVSREKKESFPLTVTSAQKNPTAFYLCASSPGTSGDSAKNIQYFGAGTRLSVL.

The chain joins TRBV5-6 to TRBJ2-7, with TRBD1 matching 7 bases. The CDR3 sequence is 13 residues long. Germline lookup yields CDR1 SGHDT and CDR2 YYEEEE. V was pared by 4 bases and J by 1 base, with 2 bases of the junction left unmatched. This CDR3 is CASSLRGSYEQYF. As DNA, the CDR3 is TGTGCCAGCAGCCTCAGGGGGTCCTACGAGCAGTACTTC.

In nucleotides, the CDR3 is TGTGCCAGCAGCCCCTCAAGGGGGAGCTCCTATAATTCACCCCTCCACTTT. This sequence encodes CASSPSRGSSYNSPLHF. The chain joins TRBV7-8 to TRBJ1-6; the D gene is possibly TRBD1 (6 bases). V lost 5 bases and J lost 0, with 14 bases in between. The CDR3 covers 17 residues. CDR1 and CDR2 from the germline V gene are SGHVS and FQNEAQ.

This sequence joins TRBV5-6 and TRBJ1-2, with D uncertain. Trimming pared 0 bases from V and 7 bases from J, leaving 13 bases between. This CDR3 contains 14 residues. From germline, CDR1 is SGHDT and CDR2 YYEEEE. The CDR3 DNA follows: TGTGCCAGCAGCTTGGATTCCTCCGCTATTGGCTACACCTTC. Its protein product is CASSLDSSAIGYTF.

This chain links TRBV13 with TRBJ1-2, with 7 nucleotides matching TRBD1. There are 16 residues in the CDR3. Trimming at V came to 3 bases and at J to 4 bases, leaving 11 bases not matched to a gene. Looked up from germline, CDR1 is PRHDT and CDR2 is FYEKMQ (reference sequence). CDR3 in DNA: TGTGCCAGCAGCTTGTTATGGGACAGCTCCGGCTATGGCTACACCTTC. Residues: CASSLLWDSSGYGYTF.